Following are 17 T cell receptor beta chains from one sample sequenced in a study of radiotherapy plus CTLA-4 blockade in lung cancer. Produced via immunoSEQ multiplex PCR; TCRdb's table is partial and in-frame only. The sample carries tens of thousands of clones, 78% recorded once. Sequencing was performed on peripheral blood, taken from a patient treated with radiotherapy plus ipilimumab. The receptors originated from a human donor with non-small cell lung cancer who had a partial response to radiotherapy plus ipilimumab. Some clones in this sample may be carry-over from other donors' samples.

The chain joins TRBV13 to TRBJ2-2, with TRBD2 matching 7 bases. V lost 5 bases, J lost 1 base, and 7 bases stayed unmatched. The CDR3 is 16 residues long. CDR1 and CDR2 (germline): PRHDT, FYEKMQ (reference sequence). The CDR3 DNA reads as TGTGCCAGCAGCCGAAGACTAGCTAAGAACACCGGGGAGCTGTTTTTT. Translation: CASSRRLAKNTGELFF.

The genes are TRBV19 and TRBJ2-3, with TRBD1 identical over 9 bases. The CDR3 is 20 residues long. Looked up from germline, CDR1 is LNHDA and CDR2 is SQIVND (reference sequence). Losses at the gene ends were 3 bases for V and 1 base for J; bases not matched to a gene: 17. The CDR3 here is CASSILPGQGSGSRTDTQYF. The CDR3 DNA is TGTGCCAGTAGTATTCTCCCGGGACAGGGTAGTGGAAGTCGCACAGATACGCAGTATTTT.

The chain is built from TRBV6-1 and TRBJ1-1; D might be TRBD1 (6 bases). Between the trimmed V and J ends, which lost 5 bases and 5 bases, there was a span of 18 bases. The CDR3 contains 15 residues. Germline V CDR1 and CDR2: MNHNS, SASEGT. CDR3 sequence reads: CASSHAEGGATEAFF. The DNA of the CDR3 is TGTGCCAGCAGTCACGCTGAGGGGGGGGCGACTGAAGCTTTCTTT.

This clone was observed a handful of times. J is TRBJ1-5 and V is TRBV6-5; perhaps TRBD1 as D (5 bases). Germline lookup yields CDR1 MNHEY and CDR2 SVGAGI. The CDR3 is 14 amino acids. The germline V and J ends were trimmed by 8 bases and 0 bases, with 11 bases remaining between them. CDR3 in amino acids: CASADTYSNQPQHF. The CDR3 DNA follows: TGTGCCAGCGCGGACACTTATAGCAATCAGCCCCAGCATTTT.

V and J are TRBV7-2 and TRBJ2-1, with 9 positions matching TRBD1. The germline V gene encodes CDR1 SGHTA and CDR2 FQGNSA. This CDR3 is 17 amino acids long. Losses at the gene ends were 2 bases for V and 2 bases for J; bases not matched to a gene: 7. The CDR3 region has the DNA TGTGCCAGCAGCTTAAGACTAAGACAGGGGGCCTACAATGAGCAGTTCTTC. Translating it yields CASSLRLRQGAYNEQFF.

This clone was observed once. The chain joins TRBV19 to TRBJ2-5; 8 bases agree with TRBD1. The CDR3 sequence is 13 residues long. Germline V gene data show CDR1 as LNHDA and CDR2 as SQIVND (reference sequence). The V and J ends lost 7 bases and 5 bases, in that order; junction bases with no gene match: 6. The CDR3 bases are TGTGCCAGTAACCATGACAGGGGTGAGACCCAGTACTTC. As protein: CASNHDRGETQYF.

The chain recombines TRBV28 with TRBJ2-7; D is perhaps TRBD2 (5 bases). The CDR3 consists of 14 residues. Trimming removed 5 bases at V and 6 bases at J, with 17 bases between. Germline V lookup: CDR1 MDHEN, CDR2 SYDVKM. The CDR3 loop reads CASSDPPGSTEQYF. CDR3 sequence (DNA): TGTGCCAGCAGTGACCCACCGGGATCCACCGAGCAGTACTTC. Based on the CDR3 plus reference TRBV28 and TRBJ2-7, the full variable domain is DVKVTQSSRYLVKRTGEKVFLECVQDMDHENMFWYRQDPGLGLRLIYFSYDVKMKEKGDIPEGYSVSREKKERFSLILESASTNQTSMYLCASSDPPGSTEQYFGPGTRLTVT.

The sample holds a few counts of this clone. This chain connects TRBV5-4 to TRBJ2-5; 14 positions match TRBD2. This CDR3 contains 19 residues. Germline trimming cut 5 bases from V and 5 bases from J; bases unmatched to any gene: 17. The germline V gene has CDR1 SGHNT and CDR2 YYREEE (reference sequence). The CDR3 protein is CASSPAAGTSGSIVETQYF. The DNA for the CDR3 is TGTGCCAGCAGTCCAGCAGCCGGGACTAGCGGGAGTATAGTGGAGACCCAGTACTTC.

The chain combines TRBV5-4 with TRBJ1-2; the match to TRBD1 covers 11 bases. The V segment lost 4 bases and the J segment 7 bases; nucleotides outside the gene matches: 3. The CDR3 has 13 residues. CDR1 SGHNT and CDR2 YYREEE come from the germline V gene (reference sequence). The DNA for the CDR3 is TGTGCCAGCAGCAGGGACAGGGGGGGTGGCTACACCTTC. Protein product: CASSRDRGGGYTF. The full variable domain, completed using reference TRBV5-4 and TRBJ1-2, is ETGVTQSPTHLIKTRGQQVTLRCSSQSGHNTVSWYQQALGQGPQFIFQYYREEENGRGNFPPRFSGLQFPNYSSELNVNALELDDSALYLCASSRDRGGGYTFGSGTRLTVV.

This chain links TRBV27 with TRBJ2-2; TRBD1 agrees at 10 bases. The CDR3 is made up of 17 amino acids. Germline trimming cut 3 bases from V and 5 bases from J; bases unmatched to any gene: 9. Germline V gene sequence: CDR1 MNHEY, CDR2 SMNVEV (reference sequence). Written as DNA, the CDR3 is TGTGCCAGCAGTTTTCCCCAGGGACAGGGGCGGACCGGGGAGCTGTTTTTT. Residues: CASSFPQGQGRTGELFF.

The CDR3 region has the DNA TGCAGTCTTCGACTAGCGGGAGGCGAGCAGTACTTC. This codes for CSLRLAGGEQYF. The V and J genes are TRBV29-1 and TRBJ2-7; 13 nucleotides match TRBD2. The CDR3 is 12 residues long. The germline CDR1 and CDR2 sequences are SQVTM and ANQGSEA.

The chain couples TRBV5-1 to TRBJ1-5; D may be TRBD1 (5 bases). This CDR3 comprises 13 residues. The V end was cut by 1 base, the J end by 5 bases, with 7 bases between. CDR1 is SGHRS, CDR2 YFSETQ, per germline. CDR3 nucleotide sequence: TGCGCCAGCAGCTTGCGGGGGGATCAGCCCCAGCATTTT. Its protein is CASSLRGDQPQHF.

The CDR3 here is CASSEDRGGETQYF. CDR3 in DNA: TGCGCCAGCAGTGAGGACAGGGGAGGAGAGACCCAGTACTTC. The chain uses TRBV10-1 and TRBJ2-5; 8 nucleotides line up with TRBD1. CDR3 length equals 14 residues. Germline assignment: CDR1 WNHNN and CDR2 SYGVQD (reference sequence). The ends lost 2 bases at V and 4 bases at J; junction bases unmatched: 3.

This clone has just a few counts. The chain joins TRBV7-9 to TRBJ1-6; maybe TRBD1 (5 bases). This CDR3 has 14 residues. V was trimmed by 5 bases and J by 8 bases, leaving 13 bases between them. Germline V CDR1 and CDR2: SEHNR, FQNEAQ (reference sequence). The CDR3 spells CASSADRGDSPLHF. CDR3 sequence (DNA): TGTGCCAGCAGCGCCGACAGAGGAGATTCACCCCTCCACTTT.

Only one count was recorded for this clone. V gene TRBV6-4 combines with J gene TRBJ2-1; 7 bases match TRBD2. The V gene's germline CDR1 is MRHNA and CDR2 SNTAGT. With V trimmed by 6 bases and J by 4 bases, 9 bases remained unmatched. This CDR3 is 15 amino acids long. CDR3 sequence: CASSFLADRYNEQFF. In DNA, the CDR3 is TGTGCCAGCAGCTTTCTAGCGGACCGATACAATGAGCAGTTCTTC.

J is TRBJ2-5 and V is TRBV5-1, with 11 bases lining up with TRBD2. The junction had 1 base not matched to a gene; V was cut back by 0 bases and J by 0 bases. This CDR3 has 16 amino acids. The V gene's germline CDR1 is SGHRS and CDR2 YFSETQ. The CDR3 protein is CASSLAGLADQETQYF. The CDR3 coding sequence is TGCGCCAGCAGCTTGGCGGGACTAGCGGACCAAGAGACCCAGTACTTC.

This clone occurred a few times. The gene calls are TRBV5-6 and TRBJ2-1; 9 bases are a match to TRBD2. Germline lookup yields CDR1 SGHDT and CDR2 YYEEEE. The CDR3 consists of 15 residues. J was trimmed by 2 bases and V by 2 bases; bases with no gene match: 2. CDR3 nucleotides: TGTGCCAGCAGCTTAGCGGGAGGAGCCTACAATGAGCAGTTCTTC. The encoded protein is CASSLAGGAYNEQFF.